A single sample gave rise to the 13 T cell receptor delta chains below, sequenced in a study of gamma-delta chains in newborns, infants, children. TCRdb repeated clone calling on the reads with CATT. Among thousands of delta-chain clones listed, 3% to 4.5% were seen once. The sequencing input was blood. These receptors came from a child who was a newborn, infant or young child, either healthy, febrile or measles-vaccinated (not recorded which).

This clone turned up a few times. A much bigger clone sits one base away, suggesting this may be a read error. Other nucleotide sequences in the sample specify the same CDR3. The J gene is TRDJ3, the V gene TRDV1; 9 nucleotides line up with TRDD3. Germline V gene data show CDR1 as TSWWSYY and CDR2 as QGS. CDR3 length: 17 residues. The junction had 12 bases not matched to a gene; V was cut back by 3 bases and J by 12 bases. The CDR3 reads CALGDRLVTGGIRQMFF. In DNA, the CDR3 is TGTGCTCTTGGGGATAGACTGGTAACTGGGGGAATCCGACAGATGTTTTTC.

This clone came up a few times. One base away lies a much larger clone, so this may be a sequencing read error. The chain is built from TRDV3 and TRDJ1; D uncertain. Germline V gene data show CDR1 as TVYSNPD and CDR2 as GDNSRS (reference sequence). The V and J ends lost 3 bases and 4 bases respectively, with 9 bases between them. The CDR3 has 11 residues. The CDR3 nucleotides read TGTGCCTTGGTCAAGGTCGATAAACTCATCTTT. Translating it yields CALVKVDKLIF.

By sample share, this clone is medium-sized. The rearrangement uses TRDV1 and TRDJ3, with TRDD3 identical over 7 bases. The CDR3 has 19 residues. Germline-derived CDR1 and CDR2 are TSWWSYY and QGS. With V trimmed by 2 bases and J by 0 bases, 7 bases remained unmatched. As DNA, the CDR3 is TGTGCTCTTGGGGAAAGGTCATGGGGGAGCTCCTGGGACACCCGACAGATGTTTTTC. Translation: CALGERSWGSSWDTRQMFF.

This clone was counted only a few times. A far more abundant clone sits one base away, making this likely a read error. The chain uses TRDV2 and TRDJ1, with 7 bases lining up with TRDD3. CDR3 length: 14 residues. Germline lookup yields CDR1 GEAIGNYY and CDR2 EKD. The V segment lost 3 bases and the J segment 0 bases; nucleotides outside the gene matches: 3. CDR3 region: CACDAGGYTDKLIF. The CDR3 coding sequence is TGTGCCTGTGACGCCGGGGGATACACCGATAAACTCATCTTT.

The sample holds a few counts of this clone. This likely traces to a read error, being one base from a far larger clone. The sample contains more than one DNA sequence encoding this CDR3. The V and J genes are TRDV2 and TRDJ3; 9 bases match TRDD3. CDR3 length equals 19 residues. Germline trimming cut 2 bases from V and 2 bases from J; bases unmatched to any gene: 9. The germline V gene encodes CDR1 GEAIGNYY and CDR2 EKD. The DNA for the CDR3 is TGTGCCTGTGACAGCGTACTGGGGGACCTCCCCTGGGACACCCGACAGATGTTTTTC. Translation gives CACDSVLGDLPWDTRQMFF.

This clone appeared a few times. A read error likely explains why the TCRdb protein, taken from a much larger clone, differs from this DNA's translation at residue 4; the protein shown is translated from the DNA. The genes are TRDV1 and TRDJ1, with D possibly being TRDD3 (6 bases). Germline assignment: CDR1 TSWWSYY and CDR2 QGS. V was clipped by 6 bases and J by 0 bases, with 29 bases between them. The CDR3 has 20 amino acids. The CDR3, as DNA: TGTGCTCTTGGCCCCCTCGGTAGTACGACCACTGGGAAGTACACCGATAAACTCATCTTT. It encodes CALGPLGSTTTGKYTDKLIF.

Comment on this clone: TCRdb attributes to this sequence the protein of a much larger clone, which differs from the DNA translation at residue 11; a read error is likely, and the protein displayed is translated from the DNA. J is TRDJ3 and V is TRDV2, with 12 bases identical to TRDD3. The germline CDR1 and CDR2 sequences are GEAIGNYY and EKD. This CDR3 is 17 amino acids long. CDR3 nucleotide sequence: TGTGCCTGTGACATACTGGGGGATACCTGGGGCACCCGACAGATGTTTTTC. The encoded protein is CACDILGDTWGTRQMFF.

With regard to this clone: A read error may account for a junction end that differs from germline. Other nucleotide sequences in the sample specify the same CDR3. The rearrangement joins TRDV2 to TRDJ3; 8 bases line up with TRDD3. Germline V CDR1 and CDR2: GEAIGNYY, EKD. CDR3 length: 18 amino acids. The CDR3 sequence is CACDTYWGGSWDTRQMFF. The CDR3 DNA reads TGTGCCTGCGACACCTACTGGGGGGGCTCCTGGGACACCCGACAGATGTTTTTC.

There are a few counts of this clone. Germline and junction disagree at one end, which may indicate a read error. The V gene is TRDV1, the J gene TRDJ3, with TRDD3 identical over 9 bases. Germline V CDR1 and CDR2: TSWWSYY, QGS. This CDR3 comprises 20 residues. CDR3 residues: CALGEPPGGCPSWDTRQMFF. CDR3 nucleotides: TGTGCTCTTGGGGAGCCTCCTGGGGGATGCCCCTCCTGGGACACCCGACAGATGTTCTTC.

Comments on this clone: The protein TCRdb lists belongs to a much larger clone and differs from this DNA's translation at residue 8, which points to a read error; the protein shown is made from the DNA. The chain is built from TRDV2 and TRDJ1; D perhaps matches TRDD3 (6 bases). V lost 0 bases, J lost 0 bases, and 10 bases lay in between. This CDR3 has 15 amino acids. Per germline, CDR1 GEAIGNYY and CDR2 EKD. The CDR3 DNA is TGTGCCTGTGACACCGGGGGACGGTACACCGATAAACTCATCTTT. This sequence encodes CACDTGGRYTDKLIF.

This clone was detected only a few times. The TCRdb protein comes from a much larger clone and disagrees with this DNA's translation at residue 7, likely due to a read error; the protein given here is derived from the DNA. The chain uses TRDV2 and TRDJ3; possible D gene TRDD3, 6 bases. The CDR3 consists of 19 residues. Germline V lookup: CDR1 GEAIGNYY, CDR2 EKD. V shed 3 bases and J shed 0 bases, with 17 bases lying between them. The CDR3 sequence is CACDDKRILSSWDTRQMFF. The DNA for the CDR3 is TGTGCCTGTGACGATAAGAGGATACTGAGCTCCTGGGACACCCGACAGATGTTTTTC.

To note about this clone: The protein recorded in TCRdb matches a much larger clone and deviates from this DNA's translation at residue 13, suggesting a read error; the protein here is obtained by translating the DNA. This sequence joins TRDV2 and TRDJ3; 13 nucleotides line up with TRDD3. Germline V CDR1 and CDR2: GEAIGNYY, EKD. The CDR3 extends over 20 amino acids. In DNA, the CDR3 is TGTGCCTGTGACTACCGGTACTGGGGGATACGCCCCTGTGACACCCGACAGATGTTTTTC. Protein sequence: CACDYRYWGIRPCDTRQMFF.

This clone was counted between two and nine times. This may come from a read error, since a much larger clone is one base off. The same CDR3 arises from other DNA sequences in this sample as well. CDR3 loop: CALGVLPGDRYTDKLIF. CDR3 bases: TGTGCTCTTGGGGTCCTTCCTGGTGATCGGTACACCGATAAACTCATCTTT. The chain combines TRDV1 with TRDJ1; TRDD2 aligns across 7 bases. This CDR3 is 17 amino acids long. Germline CDR1 and CDR2: TSWWSYY and QGS. The trim removed 4 bases at V and 0 bases at J, leaving 11 bases unmatched.